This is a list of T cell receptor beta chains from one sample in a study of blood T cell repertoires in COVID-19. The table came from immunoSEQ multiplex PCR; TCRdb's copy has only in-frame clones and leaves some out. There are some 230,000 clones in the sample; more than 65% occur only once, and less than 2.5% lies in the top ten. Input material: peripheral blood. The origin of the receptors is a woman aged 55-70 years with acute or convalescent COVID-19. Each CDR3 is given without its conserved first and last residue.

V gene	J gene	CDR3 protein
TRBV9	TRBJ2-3	ASSARAVVGTDTQY
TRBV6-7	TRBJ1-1	APVDTEAF
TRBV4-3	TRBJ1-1	ASSQETRLEAF
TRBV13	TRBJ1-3	ASNLGGSGNTIY
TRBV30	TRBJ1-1	AWNGGGTEAF
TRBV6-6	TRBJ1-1	ASRPGTGRSTEAF
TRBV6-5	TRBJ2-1	ASIGGGVGF
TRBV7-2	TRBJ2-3	ASSRTSYTDTQY
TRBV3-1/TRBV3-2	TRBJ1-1	ASSPKSLYMLTDTEAF
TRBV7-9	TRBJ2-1	ASGRGSYNEQF
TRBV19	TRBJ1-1	ASSPQGGNTEAF
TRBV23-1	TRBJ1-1	ASLNPRPGVITEAF
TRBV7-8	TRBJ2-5	ASSLGWGEETQY
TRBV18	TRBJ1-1	ASSRQSMNTEAF
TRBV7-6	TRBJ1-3	ASSLAWLASGNTIY
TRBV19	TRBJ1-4	ASITKPGQGEEKLF
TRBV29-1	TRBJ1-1	SVEDDSQGREAF
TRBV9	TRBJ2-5	ASSSGTRGSETQY
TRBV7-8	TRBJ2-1	ASSLVPSGGLSSYNEQF
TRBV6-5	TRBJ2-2	ASSYSLGANTGELF
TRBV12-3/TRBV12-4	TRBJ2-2	ASSLFRDGELF
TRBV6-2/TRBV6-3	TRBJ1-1	ASSYGAGFLWGNTEAF
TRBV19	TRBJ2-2	ASRSRDRGPGELF
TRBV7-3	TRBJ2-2	ASSLKQGTGELF
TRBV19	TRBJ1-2	ASSIVHRAGDGYT
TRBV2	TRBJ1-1	ASSEMAPASTEAF
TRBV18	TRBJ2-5	ASSPRQGDGQETQY
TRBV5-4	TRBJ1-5	ASSPKRGFSHQPQH
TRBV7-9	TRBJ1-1	ASSPTGRYTEAF
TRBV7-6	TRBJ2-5	ASSFVSRETQY
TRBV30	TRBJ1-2	AWRRTANNYGYT
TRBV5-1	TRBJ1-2	ASSFQEANYGYT
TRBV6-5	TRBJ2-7	ASRPGQGIYEQY
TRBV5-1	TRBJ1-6	ASSSLPPGQGRHSPLH
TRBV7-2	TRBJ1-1	ASSLSVNTEAF
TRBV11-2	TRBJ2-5	ASGRTGVRETQY
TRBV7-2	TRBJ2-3	ASSQTGTPTDTQY
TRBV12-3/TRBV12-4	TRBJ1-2	ASSLEQGSGYT
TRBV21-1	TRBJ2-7	ASSNRDIRYEQY
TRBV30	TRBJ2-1	AWSGRDYYNEQF
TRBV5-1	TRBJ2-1	ASSSEAGLSYNEQF
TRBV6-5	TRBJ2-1	ASRGLAGGSGEQF
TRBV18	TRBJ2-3	ASSPPLRGSTDTQY